What follows describes a single T cell receptor (beta chain). These data come from a study of blood T cell repertoires in COVID-19. Study summary: COVID-19 samples from acute and convalescent phases originated in the United States, Italy and Spain. PBMCs, B-cell-depleted T cells, or T cells provided the cDNA or gDNA that made up the material.

Only in-frame clones appear in the TCRdb table, and some are missing; sequencing was by immunoSEQ multiplex PCR. The sample has 250,000 to 300,000 clones; roughly 90% are singletons. The specimen was peripheral blood. The source of this sequence is a woman aged 55-70 years with acute or convalescent COVID-19.

CDR3 residues: CASSYHSQGWETQYF. The DNA of the CDR3 is TGTGCCAGCAGTTACCATTCACAGGGATGGGAGACCCAGTACTTC. This sequence joins TRBV7-2 and TRBJ2-5; possibly TRBD1 for D (6 bases). This CDR3 comprises 15 residues. The germline V gene has CDR1 SGHTA and CDR2 FQGNSA. V was cut by 6 bases and J by 5 bases, with 19 bases left in between. The complete variable domain, with remaining parts taken from reference TRBV7-2 and TRBJ2-5, reads GAGVSQSPSNKVTEKGKDVELRCDPISGHTALYWYRQSLGQGLEFLIYFQGNSAPDKSGLPSDRFSAERTGGSVSTLTIQRTQQEDSAVYLCASSYHSQGWETQYFGPGTRLLVL.